This T cell receptor (beta chain) originates from a study of response to subunit inactivated influenza vaccine. TCRdb redid the calling of the RT-PCR reads with MiXCR, one entry per CDR3 protein. This table has 590,000 or so distinct CDR3 sequences, 14% appearing once. In this sample, this clonotype turned up many times. Trimming took 3 bases from V and 0 from J, leaving 8 bases between them. CDR3 size: 13 residues. Germline values: CDR1 DFQATT, CDR2 SNEGSKA (reference sequence). The specimen was PBMCs from blood, collected roughly 2 weeks before vaccination. The rearrangement uses TRBV20-1 and TRBJ1-1; no definite D call. This clonotype was sampled from a man aged 45-60 years who received an inactivated influenza vaccine. CDR3 amino acids: CSASKGLNTEAFF. DNA of the CDR3: TGCAGTGCTAGCAAGGGCCTGAACACTGAAGCTTTCTTT.